The T cell receptor (beta chain) described here comes from a study of shared clonotypes between healthy human individuals. Findings of the study overall: It was anticipated that sequencing depth would influence how many clonotypes donors shared. At large depth, rarefaction still showed sorted-subset sequencing to be incomplete.

Replicate PCRs for sorted subsets used around 200 ng DNA; this equaled 30,000 to 35,000 T cell genomes. Assay: immunoSEQ multiplex PCR; the TCRdb copy retains only in-frame clones and omits some. Of more than 2,000,000 clones listed, approximately 90% are singletons. Per the germline V gene, CDR1 is LNHDA and CDR2 is SQIVND (reference sequence). The V end lost 2 bases, the J end lost 3 bases, and 13 bases lay between the germline ends. The CDR3 runs to 15 residues. This clone has just one count. The antigen remains undetermined. The conserved closing phenylalanine or tryptophan is absent in this CDR3, likely reflecting a read error.

The chain joins TRBV19 to TRBJ1-2; tentatively, D is TRBD1 (6 bases). The material sequenced was naive CD4+ T cells sorted from blood. Subset of the sample: CD45RA+ positively selected. The clonotype was recovered from a young man in good health. The CDR3 sequence: CASSIQTGLYYGYTL. CDR3 bases: TGTGCCAGTAGTATACAGACAGGCCTCTACTATGGCTACACCCTC.